This TCR beta chain was profiled in a study of T cells in Graves' hyperthyroidism and ophthalmopathy. Study-wide findings and caveats: Blood samples included most of the expanded thyroid clonotypes exceeding 0.001.

Amplified TCR beta CDR3 regions derived from RNA transcripts. The HTBI set primed first-round TCR CDR3 RT-PCR. TCRdb re-called the multiplex PCR reads through MiXCR, storing one row per CDR3 protein. This table holds about 660,000 distinct CDR3 sequences, 45% found once. Patients showing uncontrolled infection, other autoimmune disease, pregnancy or lactation were ineligible. Based on clinical symptoms, serum thyroxine and TRAb, thyroid ultrasound and orbital computed tomography, diagnoses were reached. V lost 7 bases to trimming and J lost 8 bases; unmatched junction nucleotides: 12. This CDR3 has 15 amino acids. CDR1 is PRHDT and CDR2 is FYEKMQ in the germline V gene (reference sequence). Comments on this clonotype: Its antigen is not identified.

This chain links TRBV13 with TRBJ1-4; 8 bases line up with TRBD1. This clonotype was obtained from an adult man with Graves' disease, either hyperthyroidism or ophthalmopathy (not recorded which). Sequencing was done on a sample of peripheral blood or thyroid tissue (not recorded which). In DNA, the CDR3 is TGTGCCAGCACCACAAACAGGGGGAGGGTCGAAAAACTGTTTTTT. Protein sequence: CASTTNRGRVEKLFF.